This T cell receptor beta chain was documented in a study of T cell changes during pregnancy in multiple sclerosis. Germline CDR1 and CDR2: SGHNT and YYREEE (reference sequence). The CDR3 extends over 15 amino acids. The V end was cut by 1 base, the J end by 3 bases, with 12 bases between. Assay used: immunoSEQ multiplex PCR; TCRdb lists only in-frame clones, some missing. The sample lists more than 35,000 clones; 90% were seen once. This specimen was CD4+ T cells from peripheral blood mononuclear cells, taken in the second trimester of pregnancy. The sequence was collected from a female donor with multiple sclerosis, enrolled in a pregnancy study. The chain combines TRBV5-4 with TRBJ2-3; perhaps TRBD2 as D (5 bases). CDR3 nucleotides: TGTGCCAGCAGCTTGATGGCGATAGCGACAGATACGCAGTATTTT. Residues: CASSLMAIATDTQYF.